Listed below are T cell receptor beta chains from one sample, sequenced in a study of CD8+CD57+ T cells in acquired aplastic anemia. TCRdb used MiXCR to reprocess the reads, holding one entry per CDR3 protein. In the table there are 80,000 or so distinct CDR3 sequences, around 70% of which are singletons. The sequenced material came from sorted CD4+, CD8+, or CD8+CD57+ T cells (not recorded which) from PBMCs. These receptors were collected from a human donor with aplastic anemia. Each CDR3 is given with its conserved first and last residue. The order of the fields is CDR3 length, J gene, clone size, D gene, V gene, CDR3 DNA, CDR3 protein. D genes are given only for firm matches. Size tells how often a clone was seen (once, few, many) or the class of an expanded clone, and some rows leave it out.

11 | TRBJ2-5 | - | - | TRBV24-1 | TGCTCAAGATCCCATCAAGAGACCCAGTACTTC | CSRSHQETQYF
14 | TRBJ2-7 | - | TRBD1 | TRBV19 | TGTGCCAGTAGTATCACGGACAGGCGATACGAGCAGTACTTC | CASSITDRRYEQYF
12 | TRBJ2-7 | - | - | TRBV7-8 | TGTGCCAGCAGCTTGGTAGGGTTCGAGCAGTACTTC | CASSLVGFEQYF
13 | TRBJ2-7 | - | - | TRBV24-1 | TGTGCCACCAGTGATCTCATTGCCGACGAGCAGTACTTC | CATSDLIADEQYF
14 | TRBJ2-7 | many | - | TRBV7-9 | TGTGCCAGCAGCACAGAAGCTCGTCCGCGCGAGCAGTACTTC | CASSTEARPREQYF
16 | TRBJ2-2 | - | - | TRBV25-1 | TGTGCCAGCACCCCCAGTGGTACAGTCAACACCGGGGAGCTGTTTTTT | CASTPSGTVNTGELFF
15 | TRBJ2-7 | many | TRBD1 | TRBV20-1 | TGCAGTGCTAGGGAGGGGGGACAGGGGGCCTACGAGCAGTACTTC | CSAREGGQGAYEQYF
13 | TRBJ2-1 | - | - | TRBV6-5 | TGTGCCAGCAGTTGCCAGGCGGATGATGAGCAGTTCTTC | CASSCQADDEQFF
13 | TRBJ2-5 | - | - | TRBV6-2/TRBV6-3 | TGTGCCAGCAGCCCGGATTACCAAGAGACCCAGTACTTC | CASSPDYQETQYF
15 | TRBJ2-3 | - | - | TRBV2 | TGTGCCAGCAGTGAAGCAACAGCCTCCACAGATACGCAGTATTTT | CASSEATASTDTQYF
14 | TRBJ2-7 | - | - | TRBV7-6 | TGTGCCAGCAGCTTCCAGGGGGGCCCCGCCGAGCAGTACTTC | CASSFQGGPAEQYF
16 | TRBJ1-1 | - | - | TRBV11-1 | TGTGCCAGCAGCTTGGTGGCAGCTACCCTCAACACTGAAGCTTTCTTT | CASSLVAATLNTEAFF
16 | TRBJ2-5 | few | - | TRBV24-1 | TGTGCCACCAGTAACTCGGCGGCAGACAGCCAAGAGACCCAGTACTTC | CATSNSAADSQETQYF
17 | TRBJ2-7 | - | TRBD1 | TRBV15 | TGTGCCACCAGCAGGCACGGGACAGGGGATTTCTCCTACGAGCAGTACTTC | CATSRHGTGDFSYEQYF
11 | TRBJ1-1 | - | - | TRBV2 | TGTGCCACCCCTCGGGGCAGTGGAGCTTTCTTT | CATPRGSGAFF
15 | TRBJ2-1 | few | - | TRBV25-1 | TGTGCCAGCAGTAAGGAAGGAGGACCGTACAATGAGCAGTTCTTC | CASSKEGGPYNEQFF
14 | TRBJ1-5 | - | - | TRBV10-1 | TGTGCCAGCAGTGACCCGAGATTACATATTCCCCAGCATTTT | CASSDPRLHIPQHF
13 | TRBJ1-5 | - | - | TRBV7-2 | TGTGCCAGCGAGAAGGCTGGGAATCAGCCCCAGCATTTT | CASEKAGNQPQHF
13 | TRBJ1-2 | - | - | TRBV19 | TGTGCCAGTAGTCCTGAAGGTTCCTATGGCTACACCTTC | CASSPEGSYGYTF
17 | TRBJ1-1 | - | TRBD1 | TRBV20-1 | TGCAGTGCTAGAGGAACAGGGGGCCTTCCCATGAACACTGAAGCTTTCTTT | CSARGTGGLPMNTEAFF
15 | TRBJ2-2 | few | - | TRBV25-1 | TGTGCCAGCAGTGAACAGGGACTGGACACCGGGGAGCTGTTTTTT | CASSEQGLDTGELFF
15 | TRBJ1-6 | few | - | TRBV2 | TGTGCCAGCAGCCAGCAGGGCGGTAGAGGATCACCCCTCCACTTT | CASSQQGGRGSPLHF